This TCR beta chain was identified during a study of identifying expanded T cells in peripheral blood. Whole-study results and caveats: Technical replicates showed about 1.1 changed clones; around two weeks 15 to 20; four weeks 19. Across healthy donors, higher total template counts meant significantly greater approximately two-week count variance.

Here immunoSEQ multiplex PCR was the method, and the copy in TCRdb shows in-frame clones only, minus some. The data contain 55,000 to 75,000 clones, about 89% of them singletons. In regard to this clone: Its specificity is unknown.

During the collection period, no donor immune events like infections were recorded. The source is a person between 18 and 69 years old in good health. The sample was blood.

CDR3 residues: CASSFSTDTQYF. In DNA form, the CDR3 reads TGCGCCAGCAGCTTTAGCACAGATACGCAGTATTTT. The V and J genes are TRBV5-1 and TRBJ2-3; no reliable D call. This CDR3 is 12 amino acids long. Germline CDR1 is SGHRS and CDR2 is YFSETQ. Trimming shortened V by 2 bases and J by 0 bases, and 1 base separated the two germline ends.